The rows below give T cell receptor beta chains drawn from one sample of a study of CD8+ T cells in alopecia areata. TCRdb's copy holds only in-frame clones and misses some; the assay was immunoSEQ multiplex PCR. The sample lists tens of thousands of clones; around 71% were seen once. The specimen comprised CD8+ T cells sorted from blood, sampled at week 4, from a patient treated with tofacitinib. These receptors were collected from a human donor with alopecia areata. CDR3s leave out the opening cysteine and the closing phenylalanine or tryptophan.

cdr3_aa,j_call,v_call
ASSLVPRDEQY,TRBJ2-7,TRBV7-8
ASSPKQVSYEQY,TRBJ2-7,TRBV13
AWSLGQGTYEQY,TRBJ2-7,TRBV30
SVTNEDNSYGYT,TRBJ1-2,TRBV29-1
ASSVGPYRGEYEQY,TRBJ2-7,TRBV9
ASSQQGASNYGYT,TRBJ1-2,TRBV14
ASSEERGLTDTQY,TRBJ2-3,TRBV6-1
ASSDSRGKETQY,TRBJ2-5,TRBV9
ASSPGQIHPYEQY,TRBJ2-7,TRBV5-6
ASLTPGGWGCNQPQH,TRBJ1-5,TRBV23-1
AWSVTMTGHGYT,TRBJ1-2,TRBV30
SVTGGSADTQY,TRBJ2-3,TRBV29-1
SVEDRDRGYEQY,TRBJ2-7,TRBV29-1
AWSVRGPTNEKLF,TRBJ1-4,TRBV30
ASNDGTITEAF,TRBJ1-1,TRBV12-5
SASHNEQF,TRBJ2-1,TRBV29-1
SVVTGVHAF,TRBJ1-1,TRBV29-1
AWTGFFGGSRYNEQF,TRBJ2-1,TRBV30
SVEWLAGSADNEQF,TRBJ2-1,TRBV29-1
SVEDSGSYEQY,TRBJ2-7,TRBV29-1
SASLLAGGSNEQF,TRBJ2-1,TRBV29-1
ASSQVPQRGEKLF,TRBJ1-4,TRBV4-1
ASSVVGVDGYT,TRBJ1-2,TRBV9
ASSQDGWGTYEQY,TRBJ2-7,TRBV4-3
ASRLGTAESPLH,TRBJ1-6,TRBV6-6
STSQGTEMF,TRBJ1-4,TRBV29-1
ASSDSYEQY,TRBJ2-7,TRBV19
ASSPDWGGKDEQF,TRBJ2-1,TRBV7-6
AWSTTSGFTDTQY,TRBJ2-3,TRBV30
SVDSGSTNAYNEQF,TRBJ2-1,TRBV29-1
ASSLGQLYGYT,TRBJ1-2,TRBV5-1
ASSRKVGGQDNEQF,TRBJ2-1,TRBV7-2
ASSPDRGTYNSPLH,TRBJ1-6,TRBV7-9
SVESSYNEQF,TRBJ2-1,TRBV29-1
ASSLITALATDTQY,TRBJ2-3,TRBV5-1
ASSPTGTGNYEQY,TRBJ2-7,TRBV7-9